This record covers a single T cell receptor (beta chain). Its antigen is still unknown. In germline, CDR1 is LNHDA, CDR2 SQIVND (reference sequence). V lost 8 bases, J lost 2 bases, and 6 bases stayed unmatched. This CDR3 is 15 amino acids long. The sample is drawn from a study of cytomegalovirus exposure and HLA in healthy donors. General study findings and limits: A later analysis associated 15,000 to 20,000 TCR beta sequences with HLA alleles at a 0.05 false discovery rate. A later look showed TCR association rates differing by HLA locus, highest for DRB1 and lowest for HLA-C. Several top significant clusters appeared, in a later analysis, to be linked to common viral pathogens.

PCR used 60 Vbeta primers and 13 Jbeta primers. The data were produced by immunoSEQ multiplex PCR, yet TCRdb's version contains in-frame clones alone and is incomplete. The sample carries about 150,000 clones, over 60% recorded once. The chain carries TRBV19 and TRBJ1-3, with 10 bases aligning to TRBD1. Sequencing was done on a sample of PBMCs. The clonotype comes from a man aged 25 to 40 in good health and CMV-seronegative. The CDR3 sequence is CASGPGTGAGNTIYF. CDR3 nucleotides: TGTGCCAGTGGACCCGGGACAGGGGCTGGAAACACCATATATTTT. Full variable domain (rest looked up from reference TRBV19 and TRBJ1-3): DGGITQSPKYLFRKEGQNVTLSCEQNLNHDAMYWYRQDPGQGLRLIYYSQIVNDFQKGDIAEGYSVSREKKESFPLTVTSAQKNPTAFYLCASGPGTGAGNTIYFGEGSWLTVV.